The 30 T cell receptor beta chains in this list originate from one sample, sequenced in a study of T cell responses to AZD1222 COVID-19 vaccine. Using immunoSEQ multiplex PCR, the repertoire was profiled, and TCRdb retains in-frame clones only, with some absent. Among tens of thousands of clones, 89% were seen once, and the ten largest hold over 25%. The sequenced sample was peripheral blood, obtained 28 days after the second AZD1222 dose. The receptors originated from an adult who received the AZD1222 COVID-19 vaccine.

The gene calls are TRBV5-1 and TRBJ2-3; 7 bases fit TRBD1. Per germline, CDR1 SGHRS and CDR2 YFSETQ. The CDR3 has 16 residues. V lost 0 bases, J lost 2 bases, and 6 bases stayed unmatched. CDR3 sequence (DNA): TGCGCCAGCAGCTTGGAGGGACAGAGAGACACAGATACGCAGTATTTT. It is translated as CASSLEGQRDTDTQYF.

The chain is built from TRBV18 and TRBJ2-1; no clear D. Germline loops: CDR1 KGHSH, CDR2 LQKENI. Trimming removed 1 base from V and 6 bases from J, with 7 bases in between. There are 13 residues in the CDR3. The DNA of the CDR3 is TGTGCCAGCTCACCACAAGTCGGCAATGAGCAGTTCTTC. This encodes CASSPQVGNEQFF.

The CDR3 nucleotides are TGCAGCGTCACTAGCGGGAGAAGTGACGAGCAGTACTTC. Amino acid sequence: CSVTSGRSDEQYF. The chain is built from TRBV29-1 and TRBJ2-7, with TRBD2 identical over 11 bases. This CDR3 spans 13 amino acids. Germline V gives CDR1 SQVTM, CDR2 ANQGSEA. Trimming took 6 bases from V and 5 from J; bases not matched to a gene: 6.

CDR3 coding DNA: TGCGCCAGCAGCCCCGACGGGGAGTCCTACAATGAGCAGTTCTTC. Translated: CASSPDGESYNEQFF. This chain joins TRBV5-1 and TRBJ2-1; TRBD2 is a possible D gene (5 bases). There are 15 residues in the CDR3. CDR1 SGHRS and CDR2 YFSETQ come from the germline V gene. Trimming took 4 bases from V and 1 from J, leaving 12 bases between them. The full variable domain, completed using reference TRBV5-1 and TRBJ2-1, is KAGVTQTPRYLIKTRGQQVTLSCSPISGHRSVSWYQQTPGQGLQFLFEYFSETQRNKGNFPGRFSGRQFSNSRSEMNVSTLELGDSALYLCASSPDGESYNEQFFGPGTRLTVL.

This rearrangement joins TRBV11-2 to TRBJ1-3; D ambiguous. This CDR3 spans 16 amino acids. V shed 3 bases and J shed 5 bases, with 17 bases lying between them. Germline assignment: CDR1 SGHAT and CDR2 FQNNGV. The DNA of the CDR3 is TGTGCCAGCAGCTTGGCTACCGGGAGAACTAGAAACACCATATATTTT. This gives the protein CASSLATGRTRNTIYF. The variable domain in full, completed from reference TRBV11-2 and TRBJ1-3, reads EAGVAQSPRYKIIEKRQSVAFWCNPISGHATLYWYQQILGQGPKLLIQFQNNGVVDDSQLPKDRFSAERLKGVDSTLKIQPAKLEDSAVYLCASSLATGRTRNTIYFGEGSWLTVV.

The chain recombines TRBV29-1 with TRBJ2-7, with D possibly being TRBD2 (7 bases). This CDR3 region has 14 residues. Germline lookup yields CDR1 SQVTM and CDR2 ANQGSEA. V lost 3 bases and J lost 4, with 16 bases in between. CDR3 loop: CSVEGGRVGYEQYF. For the CDR3, the DNA is TGCAGCGTTGAGGGGGGGCGAGTTGGGTACGAGCAGTACTTC.

The chain carries TRBV7-6 and TRBJ2-5; 8 bases line up with TRBD1. With 5 bases clipped from V and 1 base from J, the junction kept 6 bases outside the gene matches. From germline, CDR1 is SGHVS and CDR2 FNYEAQ. This CDR3 is 15 amino acids long. CDR3 nucleotide sequence: TGTGCCAGCAGCCGAACCGGGACAGGCCAAGAGACCCAGTACTTC. It yields the protein CASSRTGTGQETQYF.

V usage is TRBV19 and J usage is TRBJ1-1; D gene unclear. V was trimmed by 3 bases and J by 0 bases, leaving 11 bases between them. The CDR3 totals 15 residues. Germline lookup yields CDR1 LNHDA and CDR2 SQIVND (reference sequence). CDR3 coding DNA: TGTGCCAGTAGTATGGTGGCAGGTATGAACACTGAAGCTTTCTTT. Its translation is CASSMVAGMNTEAFF. The variable domain in full, completed from reference TRBV19 and TRBJ1-1, reads DGGITQSPKYLFRKEGQNVTLSCEQNLNHDAMYWYRQDPGQGLRLIYYSQIVNDFQKGDIAEGYSVSREKKESFPLTVTSAQKNPTAFYLCASSMVAGMNTEAFFGQGTRLTVV.

This clone was observed once. The V call is TRBV7-8, the J call TRBJ1-1, with no clear D. Looked up from germline, CDR1 is SGHVS and CDR2 is FQNEAQ. The V end was cut by 1 base, the J end by 1 base, with 10 bases between. CDR3 length equals 15 residues. The CDR3: CASSLGIQPNTEAFF. The CDR3 nucleotides read TGTGCCAGCAGCTTAGGTATTCAGCCGAACACTGAAGCTTTCTTT.

The rearrangement links TRBV5-4 to TRBJ1-1; D unclear. Trimming took 3 bases from V and 0 from J, leaving 6 bases between them. The CDR3 contains 13 residues. Germline V gene sequence: CDR1 SGHNT, CDR2 YYREEE (reference sequence). The CDR3 coding sequence is TGTGCCAGCAGCTCCGGCCTGAACACTGAAGCTTTCTTT. As protein: CASSSGLNTEAFF.

The chain recombines TRBV9 with TRBJ2-5; D gene unclear. The CDR3 spans 17 residues. From germline, CDR1 is SGDLS and CDR2 YYNGEE. Trimming took 0 bases from V and 3 from J, leaving 18 bases between them. This CDR3 reads CASSVEFSPGYEETQYF. CDR3 sequence (DNA): TGTGCCAGCAGCGTAGAGTTTTCTCCGGGTTACGAAGAGACCCAGTACTTC.

The chain employs TRBV5-1 and TRBJ2-7; TRBD2 might be the D (5 bases). Germline V gene sequence: CDR1 SGHRS, CDR2 YFSETQ. The CDR3 contains 17 residues. V was shortened by 3 bases and J by 4 bases, with 23 bases between the two germline ends. CDR3 protein: CASSSTLAPGGRYEQYF. The CDR3 bases are TGCGCCAGCAGCTCCACGTTGGCCCCGGGCGGGCGGTACGAGCAGTACTTC. Full variable domain (remainder filled in from reference TRBV5-1 and TRBJ2-7): KAGVTQTPRYLIKTRGQQVTLSCSPISGHRSVSWYQQTPGQGLQFLFEYFSETQRNKGNFPGRFSGRQFSNSRSEMNVSTLELGDSALYLCASSSTLAPGGRYEQYFGPGTRLTVT.

This clone was recorded once. The chain employs TRBV4-2 and TRBJ2-2, with 14 nucleotides matching TRBD2. Per germline, CDR1 LGHNA and CDR2 YNFKEQ. CDR3 length equals 23 residues. Trimming cost V 4 bases and J 5 bases; bases outside gene matches: 24. The CDR3 here is CASSLRWVREPGLAGEGTGELFF. CDR3 bases: TGTGCCAGCAGCCTTCGTTGGGTGAGGGAACCGGGACTAGCGGGAGAGGGTACCGGGGAGCTGTTTTTT.

V usage is TRBV7-6 and J usage is TRBJ2-7, with TRBD2 identical over 10 bases. The CDR3 totals 15 residues. CDR1 is SGHVS, CDR2 FNYEAQ, per germline. The junction had 2 bases not matched to a gene; V was cut back by 0 bases and J by 3 bases. CDR3 amino acids: CASSLAPSGGYEQYF. CDR3 coding DNA: TGTGCCAGCAGCTTAGCTCCTAGCGGGGGCTACGAGCAGTACTTC.

The chain couples TRBV5-1 to TRBJ2-7; tentative D call: TRBD2 (6 bases). Deletions cut 3 bases from V and 5 bases from J, with 15 bases between. The CDR3 sequence is 14 residues long. CDR1 is SGHRS and CDR2 is YFSETQ in the germline V gene. CDR3 sequence: CASSSHSTSNEQYF. The DNA for the CDR3 is TGCGCCAGCAGCTCCCATTCGACTAGTAACGAGCAGTACTTC.

The chain uses TRBV18 and TRBJ1-2, with D perhaps matching TRBD1 (5 bases). The germline V gene encodes CDR1 KGHSH and CDR2 LQKENI. The CDR3 sequence is 13 residues long. Between the trimmed V and J ends, which lost 3 bases and 8 bases, there was a span of 13 bases. CDR3 region: CASSPGVQGGYTF. The CDR3 DNA follows: TGTGCCAGCTCACCCGGGGTTCAGGGCGGCTACACCTTC.

The chain has TRBV6-2 or TRBV6-3 and TRBJ2-7; 7 bases are a match to TRBD2. Germline V lookup: CDR1 MNHEY, CDR2 SVGEGT. The CDR3 is 15 residues long. J gave up 5 bases and V 5 bases, and 12 bases lay outside the gene matches. The CDR3 loop reads CASSGGLGTTNEQYF. DNA for the CDR3: TGTGCCAGCAGTGGCGGCCTGGGGACTACTAACGAGCAGTACTTC.

CDR3 region: CASSQGGVDYGYTF. CDR3 nucleotides: TGTGCCAGCAGCCAAGGGGGGGTCGACTATGGCTACACCTTC. The J gene is TRBJ1-2, the V gene TRBV3-1 (or the pseudogene TRBV3-2); TRBD1 might be the D (5 bases). Germline CDR1 reads LGHDT; CDR2 reads YNNKEL (reference sequence). V was shortened by 1 base and J by 3 bases, with 9 bases between the two germline ends. The CDR3 contains 14 residues.

CDR3 region: CASSYSNLQGNGYTF. The DNA for the CDR3 is TGTGCCAGCAGTTACTCAAATTTACAGGGGAATGGCTACACCTTC. The chain carries TRBV6-2 or TRBV6-3 and TRBJ1-2; 7 positions agree with TRBD1. CDR1 and CDR2 from the germline V gene are MNHEY and SVGEGT. The CDR3 runs 15 residues. Unmatched junction bases numbered 7, after V lost 0 bases and J lost 6 bases.

CDR3 loop: CASSLSIHNEQFF. In nucleotides, the CDR3 is TGCGCCAGCAGCCTATCCATCCACAATGAGCAGTTCTTC. The chain uses TRBV5-1 and TRBJ2-1; D is uncertain. Germline CDR1 reads SGHRS; CDR2 reads YFSETQ. This CDR3 has 13 residues. The V end lost 4 bases, the J end lost 5 bases, and 10 bases lay between the germline ends.

A single count supports this clone. V is TRBV28 and J is TRBJ2-7, with D unclear. The V gene's germline CDR1 is MDHEN and CDR2 SYDVKM. This CDR3 comprises 10 residues. V lost 2 bases and J lost 5, with 1 base in between. The CDR3 region is CASSLNEQYF. CDR3 DNA sequence: TGTGCCAGCAGTTTAAACGAGCAGTACTTC.

CDR3 sequence: CASSPPAVGPGTGELFF. The CDR3 coding sequence is TGTGCCAGCTCACCACCGGCTGTGGGTCCGGGCACCGGGGAGCTGTTTTTT. V gene TRBV18 combines with J gene TRBJ2-2; D is undetermined. Trimming removed 0 bases from V and 4 bases from J, with 15 bases in between. This CDR3 spans 17 amino acids. The germline gives CDR1 KGHSH, CDR2 LQKENI.

This chain joins TRBV3-1 (or the pseudogene TRBV3-2) and TRBJ2-5; TRBD1 matches 8 bases. The trim removed 5 bases at V and 4 bases at J, leaving 0 bases unmatched. The CDR3 loop spans 12 amino acids. From germline, CDR1 is LGHDT and CDR2 YNNKEL (reference sequence). CDR3: CASSGQGETQYF. The CDR3 bases are TGTGCCAGCAGCGGACAGGGAGAGACCCAGTACTTC.

V is TRBV7-9 and J is TRBJ1-3; D perhaps matches TRBD1 (5 bases). This CDR3 spans 15 amino acids. Per the germline V gene, CDR1 is SEHNR and CDR2 is FQNEAQ (reference sequence). V lost 5 bases, J lost 0 bases, and 11 bases lay in between. The CDR3 DNA reads as TGTGCCAGCAGCCCAGCAGGGATCTCTGGAAACACCATATATTTT. The encoded protein is CASSPAGISGNTIYF.

V is TRBV5-4 and J is TRBJ2-3; 12 nucleotides agree with TRBD2. With V trimmed by 2 bases and J by 3 bases, 4 bases remained unmatched. The CDR3 has 16 amino acids. CDR1 is SGHNT and CDR2 is YYREEE in the germline V gene (reference sequence). CDR3 amino acids: CASSFRTSGVTDTQYF. The CDR3 bases are TGTGCCAGCAGCTTCCGGACTAGCGGGGTGACAGATACGCAGTATTTT.

The chain carries TRBV5-1 and TRBJ2-7; 9 bases match TRBD1. The CDR3 consists of 15 residues. Germline V gene lookup returns CDR1 SGHRS and CDR2 YFSETQ. V shed 3 bases and J 3 bases; nucleotides not matched to a gene: 7. The CDR3 region is CASSYRDRENYEQYF. CDR3 DNA sequence: TGCGCCAGCAGCTACCGGGACAGGGAGAACTACGAGCAGTACTTC. Looking up the rest from reference TRBV5-1 and TRBJ2-7 gives the full variable domain: KAGVTQTPRYLIKTRGQQVTLSCSPISGHRSVSWYQQTPGQGLQFLFEYFSETQRNKGNFPGRFSGRQFSNSRSEMNVSTLELGDSALYLCASSYRDRENYEQYFGPGTRLTVT.

This chain uses TRBV4-1 with TRBJ2-7, with a possible D match to TRBD2 (5 bases). CDR1 is MGHRA, CDR2 YSYEKL, per germline. This CDR3 contains 13 residues. Between the trimmed V and J ends, which lost 6 bases and 7 bases, there was a span of 16 bases. In nucleotides, the CDR3 is TGCGCCAGCAGTGTACTAGGTATAGGGGAGCAGTACTTC. It encodes CASSVLGIGEQYF.

V usage is TRBV4-1 and J usage is TRBJ1-1; possibly TRBD1 for D (6 bases). V lost 7 bases and J lost 3, with 21 bases in between. This CDR3 contains 16 residues. In germline, CDR1 is MGHRA, CDR2 YSYEKL. The DNA for the CDR3 is TGCGCCAGCACTTACCGGGGGGGGGCTGCGGACACTGAAGCTTTCTTT. It specifies CASTYRGGAADTEAFF.

This chain joins TRBV5-4 and TRBJ2-1, with 10 nucleotides matching TRBD2. Germline V gene data show CDR1 as SGHNT and CDR2 as YYREEE (reference sequence). The CDR3 sequence is 17 residues long. The J segment lost 10 bases and the V segment lost 3 bases, leaving 16 bases of the junction unmatched. DNA for the CDR3: TGTGCCAGCAGCTGGTCTGGGTTAGCGGGAGGACGCGGGGAGCAGTTCTTC. It yields the protein CASSWSGLAGGRGEQFF.

This chain links TRBV7-2 with TRBJ2-7, with 7 bases matching TRBD2. Germline lookup yields CDR1 SGHTA and CDR2 FQGNSA. CDR3 length: 14 residues. With 2 bases clipped from V and 2 bases from J, the junction kept 3 bases outside the gene matches. The CDR3 DNA follows: TGTGCCAGCAGCTTACCTAGCGGCCCCTACGAGCAGTACTTC. It encodes CASSLPSGPYEQYF.